These 27 T cell receptor beta chains were all obtained from the same sample, sequenced in a study of shared clonotypes between healthy human individuals. TCRdb keeps only in-frame clones here, not all; method: immunoSEQ multiplex PCR. The sample includes over 2 million clones, 85% to 95% seen only once; the top ten take about 0.13%. Sequencing was done on a sample of naive CD4+ T cells sorted from blood. The subset here: CD45RA+ positively selected. These receptor sequences come from a man younger than 30 in good health.

The chain is built from TRBV19 and TRBJ2-5; TRBD2 matches 8 bases. Trimming cost V 6 bases and J 4 bases; bases outside gene matches: 16. The germline V gene has CDR1 LNHDA and CDR2 SQIVND (reference sequence). The CDR3 totals 17 residues. The CDR3 nucleotides read TGTGCCAGTAGGGCAGCGGGAGAGGCCGACCAACGAGAGACCCAGTACTTC. It encodes CASRAAGEADQRETQYF.

The chain joins TRBV28 to TRBJ1-4, with D perhaps matching TRBD1 (6 bases). The germline CDR1 and CDR2 sequences are MDHEN and SYDVKM. V lost 5 bases, J lost 8 bases, and 24 bases lay in between. CDR3 length: 17 amino acids. The chain's CDR3 is CASSISRWGADEEKLFF. CDR3 nucleotides: TGTGCCAGCAGTATATCCCGGTGGGGGGCGGACGAGGAAAAACTGTTTTTT. Looking up the rest from reference TRBV28 and TRBJ1-4 gives the full variable domain: DVKVTQSSRYLVKRTGEKVFLECVQDMDHENMFWYRQDPGLGLRLIYFSYDVKMKEKGDIPEGYSVSREKKERFSLILESASTNQTSMYLCASSISRWGADEEKLFFGSGTQLSVL.

The DNA of the CDR3 is TGTGCCAGCAGCTTTTCCGGGGAAGATTATGGCTACACCTTC. Translated, it gives CASSFSGEDYGYTF. The V and J genes are TRBV7-9 and TRBJ1-2; no clear D gene. The length of the CDR3 is 14 residues. Germline V gene sequence: CDR1 SEHNR, CDR2 FQNEAQ (reference sequence). V lost 3 bases and J 5 bases, leaving 13 bases between the germline ends.

Comment on this clone: Other nucleotide sequences from this sample produce the same CDR3. The genes are TRBV18 and TRBJ2-5, with D uncertain. Germline V gene data show CDR1 as KGHSH and CDR2 as LQKENI. The CDR3 totals 14 residues. Trimming pared 2 bases from V and 1 base from J, leaving 8 bases between. The CDR3: CASSPLSSQETQYF. CDR3 in DNA: TGTGCCAGCTCACCATTATCCAGCCAAGAGACCCAGTACTTC.

The J gene is TRBJ1-2, the V gene TRBV29-1; 7 bases agree with TRBD1. Trimming at V came to 1 base and at J to 3 bases, leaving 11 bases not matched to a gene. This CDR3 comprises 16 residues. Germline V gives CDR1 SQVTM, CDR2 ANQGSEA. The CDR3 DNA follows: TGCAGCGTTGAAGTGGACCGGGACAGACGGCACTATGGCTACACCTTC. Translation gives CSVEVDRDRRHYGYTF.

The chain employs TRBV7-2 and TRBJ1-3; D unclear. Germline V lookup: CDR1 SGHTA, CDR2 FQGNSA. CDR3 length: 16 residues. The ends were cut back, 4 bases at V and 0 bases at J, with 13 bases in the middle. Written as DNA, the CDR3 is TGTGCCAGCAGCTACCGGACCAACCCCTCTGGAAACACCATATATTTT. This gives the protein CASSYRTNPSGNTIYF. The complete variable domain, with remaining parts taken from reference TRBV7-2 and TRBJ1-3, reads GAGVSQSPSNKVTEKGKDVELRCDPISGHTALYWYRQSLGQGLEFLIYFQGNSAPDKSGLPSDRFSAERTGGSVSTLTIQRTQQEDSAVYLCASSYRTNPSGNTIYFGEGSWLTVV.

About this clone: Other DNA sequences in the sample encode the same CDR3. This chain joins TRBV5-6 and TRBJ1-1; possibly TRBD1 for D (5 bases). The CDR3 covers 14 residues. Germline V gene sequence: CDR1 SGHDT, CDR2 YYEEEE. Trimming stripped 0 bases from V and 4 bases from J, with 10 bases between. As DNA, the CDR3 is TGTGCCAGCAGCTTGGTGGGGGGTGGCACTGAAGCTTTCTTT. Its translation is CASSLVGGGTEAFF.

The chain is built from TRBV5-1 and TRBJ2-2; no clear D. The length of the CDR3 is 14 residues. Trimming cost V 2 bases and J 8 bases, with 13 bases left between them. Germline CDR1 and CDR2: SGHRS and YFSETQ. This CDR3 is CASSLPNDGGELFF. The CDR3 coding sequence is TGCGCCAGCAGCTTACCTAACGACGGGGGGGAGCTGTTTTTT.

Concerning this clone itself: Other DNA variants within this sample encode the same CDR3. This chain joins TRBV9 and TRBJ1-2; 10 bases agree with TRBD1. The CDR3 is 14 amino acids. After removal of 4 bases from V and 3 bases from J, the junction contained 3 bases not matched to a gene. Germline-derived CDR1 and CDR2 are SGDLS and YYNGEE. The CDR3 DNA reads as TGTGCCAGCAGCTCCGGGACAGGGGACTATGGCTACACCTTC. Translation: CASSSGTGDYGYTF.

This sequence joins TRBV10-1 and TRBJ2-7, with 10 positions matching TRBD2. The CDR3 covers 16 residues. Germline assignment: CDR1 WNHNN and CDR2 SYGVQD (reference sequence). V was pared by 3 bases and J by 4 bases, with 9 bases of the junction left unmatched. The CDR3 DNA reads TGCGCCAGCAGTGATCCTAGCGGGAGCGGGGAGTACGAGCAGTACTTC. Residues: CASSDPSGSGEYEQYF.

The chain recombines TRBV6-4 with TRBJ2-3, with 9 bases lining up with TRBD2. In germline, CDR1 is MRHNA, CDR2 SNTAGT. This CDR3 is built from 15 residues. The V and J ends lost 6 bases and 0 bases, in that order; junction bases with no gene match: 4. CDR3 amino acids: CASSTTSGSTDTQYF. CDR3 DNA: TGTGCCAGCAGCACGACTAGCGGAAGCACAGATACGCAGTATTTT.

The chain couples TRBV18 to TRBJ1-1, with a weak D call TRBD1 (6 bases). V lost 0 bases to trimming and J lost 1 base, with 12 bases between them. This CDR3 region has 16 residues. Germline loops: CDR1 KGHSH, CDR2 LQKENI. The chain's CDR3 is CASSPPSGVANTEAFF. The CDR3 nucleotides read TGTGCCAGCTCACCACCGTCAGGGGTTGCGAACACTGAAGCTTTCTTT.

The V gene is TRBV7-9, the J gene TRBJ1-1; D ambiguous. Germline lookup yields CDR1 SEHNR and CDR2 FQNEAQ (reference sequence). This CDR3 has 15 amino acids. V lost 0 bases and J lost 1, with 9 bases in between. CDR3 sequence (DNA): TGTGCCAGCAGCTTAGCGCCGAGTCAGAACACTGAAGCTTTCTTT. Translation: CASSLAPSQNTEAFF. Based on the CDR3 plus reference TRBV7-9 and TRBJ1-1, the full variable domain is DTGVSQNPRHKITKRGQNVTFRCDPISEHNRLYWYRQTLGQGPEFLTYFQNEAQLEKSRLLSDRFSAERPKGSFSTLEIQRTEQGDSAMYLCASSLAPSQNTEAFFGQGTRLTVV.

This rearrangement joins TRBV28 to TRBJ2-3, with 10 nucleotides matching TRBD2. The CDR3 covers 16 residues. J was trimmed by 2 bases and V by 4 bases; bases with no gene match: 6. The germline CDR1 and CDR2 sequences are MDHEN and SYDVKM. The CDR3 reads CASSSPLAGVTDTQYF. In DNA, the CDR3 is TGTGCCAGCAGTTCCCCTCTAGCGGGGGTCACAGATACGCAGTATTTT. Full variable domain (outside the CDR3, taken from reference TRBV28 and TRBJ2-3): DVKVTQSSRYLVKRTGEKVFLECVQDMDHENMFWYRQDPGLGLRLIYFSYDVKMKEKGDIPEGYSVSREKKERFSLILESASTNQTSMYLCASSSPLAGVTDTQYFGPGTRLTVL.

Details on this clone: The same CDR3 can be traced to other DNA sequences in this sample. The rearrangement links TRBV2 to TRBJ1-5; weak D call: TRBD1 (5 bases). Trimming removed 3 bases at V and 1 base at J, with 7 bases between. The CDR3 has 14 amino acids. Germline assignment: CDR1 SNHLY and CDR2 FYNNEI. The CDR3 reads CASSDRQSNQPQHF. As DNA, the CDR3 is TGTGCCAGCAGTGACAGACAGAGCAATCAGCCCCAGCATTTT.

The gene calls are TRBV6-1 and TRBJ2-5, with 7 bases lining up with TRBD2. CDR1 and CDR2 (germline): MNHNS, SASEGT. V lost 6 bases and J lost 5; bases outside the gene matches: 6. The CDR3 loop spans 13 amino acids. The CDR3 sequence: CASSMAGVETQYF. DNA of the CDR3: TGTGCCAGCAGCATGGCGGGAGTTGAGACCCAGTACTTC.

This clone was seen just once. V gene TRBV7-9 combines with J gene TRBJ2-7, with 8 bases fitting TRBD1. With 5 bases clipped from V and 4 bases from J, the junction kept 10 bases outside the gene matches. The CDR3 is 15 amino acids. Germline CDR1 reads SEHNR; CDR2 reads FQNEAQ (reference sequence). The DNA for the CDR3 is TGTGCCAGCAGCAAGGGACAGGTACTGAATTACGAGCAGTACTTC. Translating gives CASSKGQVLNYEQYF.

The chain combines TRBV5-6 with TRBJ1-2; D not resolved. Between the trimmed V and J ends, which lost 7 bases and 5 bases, there was a span of 18 bases. CDR1 and CDR2 from the germline V gene are SGHDT and YYEEEE. The CDR3 has 14 residues. As DNA, the CDR3 is TGTGCCAGCCTACTTACGGGCTACGTTTATGGCTACACCTTC. Its protein is CASLLTGYVYGYTF.

The CDR3 loop reads CASSQDTDTTATNEKLFF. Here the CDR3 DNA reads TGCGCCAGCAGCCAAGACACAGACACTACTGCAACTAATGAAAAACTGTTTTTT. The rearrangement uses TRBV4-1 and TRBJ1-4, with D unresolved. The CDR3 loop spans 18 amino acids. Germline CDR1 and CDR2: MGHRA and YSYEKL. With 0 bases removed from V and 0 bases from J, the gap between germline ends came to 14 bases.

The chain links TRBV6-5 to TRBJ2-7, with D tentatively TRBD2 (6 bases). Trimming pared 5 bases from V and 1 base from J, leaving 9 bases between. The V gene's germline CDR1 is MNHEY and CDR2 SVGAGI. The CDR3 is 13 residues long. CDR3 sequence: CASSPLASYEQYF. CDR3 DNA: TGTGCCAGCAGTCCCCTAGCGTCCTACGAGCAGTACTTC.

The V gene is TRBV28, the J gene TRBJ1-5; the D gene is possibly TRBD1 (6 bases). V lost 8 bases and J lost 6, with 14 bases in between. Germline V gives CDR1 MDHEN, CDR2 SYDVKM. This CDR3 comprises 13 residues. CDR3 loop: CASAQGSGQPQHF. CDR3 coding DNA: TGTGCCAGCGCACAGGGCTCGGGTCAGCCCCAGCATTTT.

The chain is built from TRBV10-3 and TRBJ1-1; D is unresolved. V gave up 0 bases and J gave up 2 bases, with 10 bases separating them. Looked up from germline, CDR1 is ENHRY and CDR2 is SYGVKD. This CDR3 contains 15 residues. The CDR3 is CAISESQTVNTEAFF. CDR3 bases: TGTGCCATCAGTGAGTCGCAGACCGTTAACACTGAAGCTTTCTTT.

The V and J genes are TRBV29-1 and TRBJ2-3, with D perhaps TRBD2 (6 bases). The CDR3 loop spans 12 amino acids. Germline loops: CDR1 SQVTM, CDR2 ANQGSEA. The germline V and J ends were trimmed by 8 bases and 3 bases, with 12 bases remaining between them. The CDR3 loop reads CSLGRGTDTQYF. The CDR3 coding sequence is TGCAGCCTTGGCCGGGGGACAGATACGCAGTATTTT.

This chain joins TRBV5-1 and TRBJ1-6; TRBD1 aligns across 10 bases. The CDR3 totals 17 residues. The J segment lost 9 bases and the V segment lost 5 bases, leaving 14 bases of the junction unmatched. Germline V lookup: CDR1 SGHRS, CDR2 YFSETQ. Here the CDR3 DNA reads TGCGCCAGCAGGTCGGTCGGGACAGGGGCAGTTGGTTCACCCCTCCACTTT. Encoded protein: CASRSVGTGAVGSPLHF. The variable domain in full, completed from reference TRBV5-1 and TRBJ1-6, reads KAGVTQTPRYLIKTRGQQVTLSCSPISGHRSVSWYQQTPGQGLQFLFEYFSETQRNKGNFPGRFSGRQFSNSRSEMNVSTLELGDSALYLCASRSVGTGAVGSPLHFGNGTRLTVT.

The chain couples TRBV12-5 to TRBJ1-1; D is ambiguous. V shed 5 bases and J shed 4 bases, with 20 bases lying between them. The CDR3 has 16 amino acids. The V gene's germline CDR1 is LGHNT and CDR2 FRNRAP. Here the CDR3 reads CASGGEETPGSTEAFF. The CDR3 DNA reads TGTGCTAGTGGTGGAGAGGAGACACCGGGAAGCACTGAAGCTTTCTTT.

This chain links TRBV6-6 with TRBJ1-5; D gene ambiguous. Trimming pared 7 bases from V and 2 bases from J, leaving 9 bases between. Germline V lookup: CDR1 MNHNY, CDR2 SVGAGI (reference sequence). This CDR3 has 13 amino acids. In DNA form, the CDR3 reads TGTGCCAGCACTGGGAGCCGCAATCAGCCCCAGCATTTT. This encodes CASTGSRNQPQHF.

The chain carries TRBV5-4 and TRBJ2-3, with TRBD1 matching over 8 bases. This CDR3 comprises 16 residues. With V trimmed by 1 base and J by 4 bases, 8 bases remained unmatched. Looked up from germline, CDR1 is SGHNT and CDR2 is YYREEE (reference sequence). CDR3 protein: CASSLSRDRSADTQYF. CDR3 DNA: TGTGCCAGCAGCTTGTCCCGGGACAGGTCCGCAGATACGCAGTATTTT.